This is a list of T cell receptor beta chains from one sample in a study of blood T cell repertoires in COVID-19. Sequenced by immunoSEQ multiplex PCR; TCRdb stores in-frame clones only, minus some. The sample comprises 120,000 to 150,000 clones, approximately 82% of which are singletons, and 1.5% to 2% rests with the top ten. The material sequenced was peripheral blood. Source of these receptors: a human donor in a cohort sampled during active COVID-19. The CDR3 runs from the conserved cysteine through the conserved F or W. The order of the fields is V gene, D gene, clone size, J gene, CDR3 DNA, CDR3 protein. The D gene is left open where the match is weak. Size is omitted from some rows. Given values are once, few, many or a class for expanded clones.

TRBV5-6,.,.,TRBJ1-5,TGTGCCAGCAGCCTCACAAACTACCCAAATCAGCCCCAGCATTTT,CASSLTNYPNQPQHF
TRBV9,.,once,TRBJ2-7,TGTGCCAGCAGCGTAGGTCCGACGACTCTAAACGAGCAGTACTTC,CASSVGPTTLNEQYF
TRBV6-6,TRBD2,.,TRBJ2-1,TGTGCCAGCAGCATAGCGGGAGCGGATTACAATGAGCAGTTCTTC,CASSIAGADYNEQFF
TRBV7-2,.,.,TRBJ1-3,TGTGCCAGCAGCCCTGGAGGCCGCTACTCTGGAAACACCATATATTTT,CASSPGGRYSGNTIYF
TRBV6-1,.,.,TRBJ2-7,TGTGCCAGCAGTGATATGGTAACTACCAACTCCTACGAGCAGTACTTC,CASSDMVTTNSYEQYF
TRBV5-1,TRBD1,.,TRBJ2-2,TGCGCCAGCAGGCCCTCTGCACAGGGGGCGGTCGGGGAGCTGTTTTTT,CASRPSAQGAVGELFF
TRBV28,.,.,TRBJ1-3,TGTGCCAGCAGAGTGACAGGCTCTGGAAACACCATATATTTT,CASRVTGSGNTIYF
TRBV5-1,.,.,TRBJ1-5,TGCGCCAGCAGTAAAGGGGGTGGCAATCAGCCCCAGCATTTT,CASSKGGGNQPQHF
TRBV9,TRBD2,few,TRBJ2-2,TGTGCCAGCAGCACCGGGACTACCACCGGGGAGCTGTTTTTT,CASSTGTTTGELFF
TRBV28,TRBD1,.,TRBJ1-2,TGTGCCAGCAGTTTATCCAGGGGGCTCCATAACTATGGCTACACCTTC,CASSLSRGLHNYGYTF
TRBV7-2,.,.,TRBJ1-1,TGTGCCAGCAGCTTTGGATGGCGGGACACTGAAGCTTTCTTT,CASSFGWRDTEAFF
TRBV18,.,.,TRBJ1-2,TGTGCCAGCTCAATGCAGGGGACCAACTATGGCTACACCTTC,CASSMQGTNYGYTF
TRBV4-3,.,.,TRBJ2-1,TGCGCCAGCAGCGAAAGGGCTAGCGCATCCCGGCTGTTCTTC,CASSERASASRLFF
TRBV21-1,.,.,TRBJ2-1,TGTGCCAGCAGCAAGGTAGCGCCCGCCCGGGCCCACAATGAGCAGTTCTTC,CASSKVAPARAHNEQFF
TRBV13,.,.,TRBJ2-4,TGTGCCAGCAGCTTAGGAAGCGGTAAAGAAAAAAACATTCAGTACTTC,CASSLGSGKEKNIQYF
TRBV11-2,.,once,TRBJ1-4,TGTGCCAGCAGCTCCTGGGGGGGACCTGAAGAAAAACTGTTTTTT,CASSSWGGPEEKLFF
TRBV4-2,TRBD1,.,TRBJ2-2,TGTGCCAGCAGCCAAGAAACAGGGGGCGCGGGGGAGCTGTTTTTT,CASSQETGGAGELFF
TRBV27,TRBD2,.,TRBJ2-3,TGTGCCAGCAGTTTTAGCGGGAGGGATACGCAGTATTTT,CASSFSGRDTQYF
TRBV28,.,.,TRBJ2-1,TGTGCCAGCGCGGACTACTCCGTATACAATGAGCAGTTCTTC,CASADYSVYNEQFF
TRBV3-1/TRBV3-2,TRBD1,.,TRBJ1-4,TGTGCCAGCAGCCAAGCCCGACAGGGAGGTGAAAAACTGTTTTTT,CASSQARQGGEKLFF
TRBV9,.,.,TRBJ1-2,TGTGCCAGCAGCGTAGGAGTTAACTATGGCTACACCTTC,CASSVGVNYGYTF
TRBV29-1,.,.,TRBJ2-5,TGCAGCGTTGAAGCGGGAACGACGGAGACCCAGTACTTC,CSVEAGTTETQYF
TRBV11-2,.,.,TRBJ2-1,TGTGCCAGCAGCTCAGGGGTGGACTACAATGAGCAGTTCTTC,CASSSGVDYNEQFF
TRBV18,TRBD1,.,TRBJ2-7,TGTGCCAGCTCACGAGGGACAGGGTCCTACGAGCAGTACTTC,CASSRGTGSYEQYF
TRBV5-6,TRBD1,.,TRBJ1-5,TGTGCCAGCAGCTTAATGACAGGGTTACCCTACAATCAGCCCCAGCATTTT,CASSLMTGLPYNQPQHF
TRBV11-3,TRBD1,.,TRBJ2-1,TGTGCCAGCAGCTCCGGGACAGAAATAAATGAGCAGTTCTTC,CASSSGTEINEQFF
TRBV6-5,TRBD2,few,TRBJ2-5,TGTGCCAGCAGTTACTCGGGAGCGGGGGAAGAGACCCAGTACTTC,CASSYSGAGEETQYF
TRBV6-4,TRBD2,.,TRBJ2-1,TGTGCCAGCAGTGCCATAGCGGGAGCGTACAATGAGCAGTTCTTC,CASSAIAGAYNEQFF
TRBV2,.,.,TRBJ2-7,TGTGCCAGCAGTACCCCCGGGACTGGATACTACGAGCAGTACTTC,CASSTPGTGYYEQYF
TRBV5-1,TRBD2,.,TRBJ2-1,TGCGCCAGCAGCTTAAGGGCGGGAGAGAGCTCCTACAATGAGCAGTTCTTC,CASSLRAGESSYNEQFF
TRBV7-9,.,.,TRBJ1-1,TGTGCCAGCAGCCCCCGGTACACTGAAGCTTTCTTT,CASSPRYTEAFF
TRBV19,TRBD2,.,TRBJ2-1,TGTGCCAGTAGTATAGATGGGACTAGCGGGAGTGGTTTGCAGTTCTTC,CASSIDGTSGSGLQFF
TRBV10-3,TRBD1,.,TRBJ1-5,TGTGCCATCAGGGGGGGTACAGGGGCCAATCAGCCCCAGCATTTT,CAIRGGTGANQPQHF
TRBV5-1,.,.,TRBJ1-4,TGCGCCAGCAGCCGGGGCCCCGCGGGGGCTGCAACTAATGAAAAACTGTTTTTT,CASSRGPAGAATNEKLFF
TRBV6-2/TRBV6-3,.,few,TRBJ1-2,TGTGCCAGCAGTTACTACCAGTCAGGTCGTGGCTACACCTTC,CASSYYQSGRGYTF
TRBV2,.,.,TRBJ1-3,TGTGCCAGCAGCATATCCGGACTGGCTGGAAACACCATATATTTT,CASSISGLAGNTIYF
TRBV19,TRBD1,.,TRBJ1-1,TGTGCCAGTACCCGACAGGGGGCGAATCCTGCTGAAGCTTTCTTT,CASTRQGANPAEAFF
TRBV9,TRBD2,.,TRBJ2-5,TGTGCCAGCAGCGTAGCTGCCGGGAGGGTGGGGGAGACCCAGTACTTC,CASSVAAGRVGETQYF
TRBV5-1,TRBD1,.,TRBJ1-1,TGCGCCAGCAGCAACGGACAGGAGTACATGAACACTGAAGCTTTCTTT,CASSNGQEYMNTEAFF
TRBV6-1,.,.,TRBJ2-5,TGTGCCAGCAGTGAAACCAGGGAAGAGACCCAGTACTTC,CASSETREETQYF
TRBV2,TRBD2,.,TRBJ2-3,TGTGCCAGCAGGACTAGCGGGCTTAGCACAGATACGCAGTATTTT,CASRTSGLSTDTQYF
TRBV18,TRBD1,.,TRBJ2-1,TGTGCCAGCGCCGGATCCGGGACAGGGAGACATGAGCAGTTCTTC,CASAGSGTGRHEQFF
TRBV19,TRBD1,few,TRBJ1-2,TGTGCCAGTAGTAGGCCGGGACAGGGAAGGTTTGGCTACACCTTC,CASSRPGQGRFGYTF
TRBV28,.,.,TRBJ1-5,TGTGCCAGCAGGGGGACGGGGGAAAATCAGCCCCAGCATTTT,CASRGTGENQPQHF
TRBV15,.,.,TRBJ1-2,TGTGCCACCAGCAGAGATGCTGTTACAGGGATTGGGGGCTACACCTTC,CATSRDAVTGIGGYTF
TRBV6-5,TRBD1,.,TRBJ2-7,TGTGCCAGCAGTTACTCGACGGCAGGGGGCTACGAGCAGTACTTC,CASSYSTAGGYEQYF
TRBV5-1,.,.,TRBJ1-1,TGCGCCATCATCCTGGGGGGGCAGGAAACTGAAGCTTTCTTT,CAIILGGQETEAFF
TRBV6-5,TRBD2,.,TRBJ2-4,TGTGCCAGCAGCGACGGACTAGCGGGAAACATTCAGTACTTC,CASSDGLAGNIQYF
TRBV3-1/TRBV3-2,TRBD2,few,TRBJ2-5,TGTGCCAGCAGCCCTAGAAGACTAGCCTACCAAGAGACCCAGTACTTC,CASSPRRLAYQETQYF
TRBV12-5,.,.,TRBJ1-2,TGTGCTAGTGGTTTGGGTAACAGGGCCCTCTATGGCTACACCTTC,CASGLGNRALYGYTF
TRBV7-9,TRBD2,.,TRBJ2-7,TGTGCCAGCAGCTCGGCAGGGAGGACTAGCGGGGGCTACGAGCAGTACTTC,CASSSAGRTSGGYEQYF
TRBV28,TRBD1,.,TRBJ1-4,TGTGCCATCCAGGGGGCCGGTGAAAAACTGTTTTTT,CAIQGAGEKLFF